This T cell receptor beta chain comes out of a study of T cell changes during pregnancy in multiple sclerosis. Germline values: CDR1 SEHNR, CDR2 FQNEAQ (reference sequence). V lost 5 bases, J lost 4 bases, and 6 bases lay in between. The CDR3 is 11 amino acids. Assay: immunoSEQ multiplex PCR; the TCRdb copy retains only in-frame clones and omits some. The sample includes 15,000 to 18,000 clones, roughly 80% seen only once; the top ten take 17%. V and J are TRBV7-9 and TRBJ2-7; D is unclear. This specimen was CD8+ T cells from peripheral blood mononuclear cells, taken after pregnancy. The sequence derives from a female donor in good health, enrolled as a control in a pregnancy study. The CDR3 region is CASSRSYEQYF. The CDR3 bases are TGTGCCAGCAGCCGGTCATACGAGCAGTACTTC.